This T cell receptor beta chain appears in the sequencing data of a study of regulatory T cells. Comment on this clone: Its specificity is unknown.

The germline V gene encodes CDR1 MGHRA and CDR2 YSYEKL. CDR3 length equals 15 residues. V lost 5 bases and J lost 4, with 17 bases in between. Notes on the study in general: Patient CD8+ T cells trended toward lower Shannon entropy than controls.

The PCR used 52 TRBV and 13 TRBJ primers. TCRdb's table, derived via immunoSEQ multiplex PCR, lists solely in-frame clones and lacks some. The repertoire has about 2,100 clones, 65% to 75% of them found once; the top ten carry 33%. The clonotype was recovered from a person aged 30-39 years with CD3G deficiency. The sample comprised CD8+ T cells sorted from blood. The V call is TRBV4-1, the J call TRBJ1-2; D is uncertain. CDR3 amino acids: CASSSPLRKTYGYTF. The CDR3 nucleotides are TGCGCCAGCAGCTCGCCTCTCCGAAAGACCTATGGCTACACCTTC.